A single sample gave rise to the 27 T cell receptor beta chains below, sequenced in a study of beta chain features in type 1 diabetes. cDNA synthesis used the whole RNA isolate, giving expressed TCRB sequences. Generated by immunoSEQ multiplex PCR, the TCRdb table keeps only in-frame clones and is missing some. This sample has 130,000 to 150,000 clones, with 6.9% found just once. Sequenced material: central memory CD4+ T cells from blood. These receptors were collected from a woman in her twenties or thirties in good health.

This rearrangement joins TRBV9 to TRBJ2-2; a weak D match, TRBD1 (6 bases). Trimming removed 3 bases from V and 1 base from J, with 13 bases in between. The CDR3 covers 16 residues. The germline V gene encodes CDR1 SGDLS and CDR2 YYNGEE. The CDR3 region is CASSASGTLNTGELFF. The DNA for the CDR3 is TGTGCCAGCAGCGCCTCCGGGACATTGAACACCGGGGAGCTGTTTTTT.

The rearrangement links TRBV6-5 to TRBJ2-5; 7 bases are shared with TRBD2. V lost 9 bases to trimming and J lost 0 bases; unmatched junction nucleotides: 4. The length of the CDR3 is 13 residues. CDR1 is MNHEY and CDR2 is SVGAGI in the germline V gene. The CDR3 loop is CASKAGYQETQYF. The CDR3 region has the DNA TGTGCCAGTAAAGCGGGGTACCAAGAGACCCAGTACTTC.

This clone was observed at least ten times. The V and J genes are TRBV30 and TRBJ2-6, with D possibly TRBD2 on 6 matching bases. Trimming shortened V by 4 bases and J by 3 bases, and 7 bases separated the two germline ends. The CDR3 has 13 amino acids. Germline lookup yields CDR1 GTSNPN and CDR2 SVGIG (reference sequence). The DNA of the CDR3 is TGTGCCTGGACGGGGGATGGGGCCAACGTCCTGACTTTC. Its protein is CAWTGDGANVLTF.

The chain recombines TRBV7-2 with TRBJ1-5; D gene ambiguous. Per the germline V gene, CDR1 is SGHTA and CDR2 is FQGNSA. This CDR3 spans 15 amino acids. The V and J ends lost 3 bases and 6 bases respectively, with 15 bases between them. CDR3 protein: CASSLNAGFGQPQHF. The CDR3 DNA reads TGTGCCAGCAGCTTGAATGCGGGTTTCGGTCAGCCCCAGCATTTT.

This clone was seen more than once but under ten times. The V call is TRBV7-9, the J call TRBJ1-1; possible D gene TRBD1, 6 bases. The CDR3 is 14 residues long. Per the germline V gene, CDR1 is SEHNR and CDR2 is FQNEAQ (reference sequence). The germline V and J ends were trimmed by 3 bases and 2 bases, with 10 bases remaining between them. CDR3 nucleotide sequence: TGTGCCAGCAGCTTTCGGGGGGCCAACACTGAAGCTTTCTTT. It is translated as CASSFRGANTEAFF.

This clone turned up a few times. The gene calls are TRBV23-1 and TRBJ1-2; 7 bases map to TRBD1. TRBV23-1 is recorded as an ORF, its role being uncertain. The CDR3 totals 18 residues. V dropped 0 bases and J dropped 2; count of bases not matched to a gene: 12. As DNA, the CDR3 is TGCGCCAGCAGTCAATCAGAGATTGACAGGGACACCAACTATGGCTACACCTTC. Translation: CASSQSEIDRDTNYGYTF.

CDR3 in DNA: TGTGCCAGCCGAGTCGGGGGCTATGGCTACACCTTC. Protein product: CASRVGGYGYTF. This rearrangement joins TRBV11-2 to TRBJ1-2; D possibly corresponds to TRBD1 (5 bases). Trimming cost V 8 bases and J 4 bases, with 11 bases left between them. The germline V gene has CDR1 SGHAT and CDR2 FQNNGV. This CDR3 is 12 amino acids long.

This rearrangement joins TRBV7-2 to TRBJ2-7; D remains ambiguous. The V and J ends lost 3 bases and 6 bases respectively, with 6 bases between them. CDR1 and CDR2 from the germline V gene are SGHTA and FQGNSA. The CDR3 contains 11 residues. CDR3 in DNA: TGTGCCAGCAGCTTTATGCGCGAGCAGTACTTC. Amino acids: CASSFMREQYF.

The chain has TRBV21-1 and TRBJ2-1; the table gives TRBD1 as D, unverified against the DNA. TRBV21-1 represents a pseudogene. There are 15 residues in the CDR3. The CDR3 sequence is CASSLDRGRMDEQFF. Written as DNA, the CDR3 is TGTGCCAGCAGCCTGGACAGGGGGCGCATGGATGAGCAGTTCTTC.

CDR3: CASSAYAGGNEQFF. The CDR3 nucleotides read TGTGCCAGCAGCGCCTATGCGGGAGGCAATGAGCAGTTCTTC. This chain joins TRBV7-2 and TRBJ2-1, with 8 bases identical to TRBD2. This CDR3 comprises 14 residues. Germline V gene lookup returns CDR1 SGHTA and CDR2 FQGNSA. V gave up 5 bases and J gave up 6 bases; unmatched junction bases: 6.

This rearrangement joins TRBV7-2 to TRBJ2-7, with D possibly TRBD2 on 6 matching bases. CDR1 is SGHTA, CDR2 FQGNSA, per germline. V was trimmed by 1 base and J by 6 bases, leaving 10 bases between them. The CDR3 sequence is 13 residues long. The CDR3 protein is CASSLGRRGEQYF. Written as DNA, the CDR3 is TGTGCCAGCAGCTTAGGACGGCGGGGCGAGCAGTACTTC. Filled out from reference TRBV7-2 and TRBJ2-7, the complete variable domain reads GAGVSQSPSNKVTEKGKDVELRCDPISGHTALYWYRQSLGQGLEFLIYFQGNSAPDKSGLPSDRFSAERTGGSVSTLTIQRTQQEDSAVYLCASSLGRRGEQYFGPGTRLTVT.

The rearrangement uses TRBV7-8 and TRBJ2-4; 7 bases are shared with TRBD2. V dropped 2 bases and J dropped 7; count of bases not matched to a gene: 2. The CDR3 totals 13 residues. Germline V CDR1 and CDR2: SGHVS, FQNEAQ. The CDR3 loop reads CASSLFGGNIQYF. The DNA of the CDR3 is TGTGCCAGCAGCTTATTCGGGGGGAACATTCAGTACTTC.

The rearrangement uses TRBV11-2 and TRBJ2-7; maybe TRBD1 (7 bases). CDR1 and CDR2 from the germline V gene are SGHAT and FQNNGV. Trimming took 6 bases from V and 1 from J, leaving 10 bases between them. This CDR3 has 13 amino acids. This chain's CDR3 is CASSAGGSYEQYF. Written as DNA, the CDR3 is TGTGCCAGCAGTGCAGGGGGGTCCTACGAGCAGTACTTC. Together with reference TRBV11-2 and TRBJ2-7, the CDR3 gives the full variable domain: EAGVAQSPRYKIIEKRQSVAFWCNPISGHATLYWYQQILGQGPKLLIQFQNNGVVDDSQLPKDRFSAERLKGVDSTLKIQPAKLEDSAVYLCASSAGGSYEQYFGPGTRLTVT.

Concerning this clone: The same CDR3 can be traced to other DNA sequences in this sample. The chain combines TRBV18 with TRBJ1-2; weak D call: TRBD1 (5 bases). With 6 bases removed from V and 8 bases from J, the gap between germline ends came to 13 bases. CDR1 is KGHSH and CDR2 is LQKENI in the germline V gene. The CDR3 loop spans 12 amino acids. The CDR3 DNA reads TGTGCCAGCTCGCCTGGACAAGGAGGCTACACCTTC. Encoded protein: CASSPGQGGYTF.

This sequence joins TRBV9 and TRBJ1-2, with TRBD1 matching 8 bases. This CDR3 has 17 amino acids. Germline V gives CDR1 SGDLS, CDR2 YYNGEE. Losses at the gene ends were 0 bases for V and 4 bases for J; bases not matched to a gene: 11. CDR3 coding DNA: TGTGCCAGCAGCGTAGTGTCGCACAGGGGGAGAAGCTATGGCTACACCTTC. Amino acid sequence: CASSVVSHRGRSYGYTF.

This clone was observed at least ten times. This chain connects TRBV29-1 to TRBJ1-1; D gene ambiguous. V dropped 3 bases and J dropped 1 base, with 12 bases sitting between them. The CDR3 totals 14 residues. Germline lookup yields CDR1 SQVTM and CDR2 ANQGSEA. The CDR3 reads CSVELVQTNTEAFF. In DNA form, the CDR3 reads TGCAGCGTTGAGTTAGTCCAAACGAACACTGAAGCTTTCTTT.

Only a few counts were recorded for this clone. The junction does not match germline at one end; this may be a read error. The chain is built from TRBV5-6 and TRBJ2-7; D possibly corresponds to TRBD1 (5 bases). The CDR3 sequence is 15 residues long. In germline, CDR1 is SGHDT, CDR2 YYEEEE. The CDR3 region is CASTLPRASTYEQYF. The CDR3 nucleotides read TGTGCCAGCACCTTGCCCAGGGCAAGCACCTACGAGCAGTACTTC. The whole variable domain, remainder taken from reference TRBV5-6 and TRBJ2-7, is DAGVTQSPTHLIKTRGQQVTLRCSPKSGHDTVSWYQQALGQGPQFIFQYYEEEERQRGNFPDRFSGHQFPNYSSELNVNALLLGDSALYLCASTLPRASTYEQYFGPGTRLTVT.

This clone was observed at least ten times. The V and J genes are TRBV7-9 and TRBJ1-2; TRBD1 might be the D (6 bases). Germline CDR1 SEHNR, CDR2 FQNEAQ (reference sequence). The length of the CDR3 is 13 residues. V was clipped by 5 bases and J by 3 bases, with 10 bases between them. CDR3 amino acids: CASSTQGHYGYTF. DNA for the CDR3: TGTGCCAGCAGCACTCAGGGGCACTATGGCTACACCTTC.

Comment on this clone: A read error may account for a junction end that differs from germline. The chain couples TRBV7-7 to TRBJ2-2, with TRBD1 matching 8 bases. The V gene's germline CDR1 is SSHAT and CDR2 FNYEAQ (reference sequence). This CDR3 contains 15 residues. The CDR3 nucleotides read TGTGCTAGCAGTCGGGGGACAGGAAGTCGATCGGAGCTGTTTTTT. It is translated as CASSRGTGSRSELFF.

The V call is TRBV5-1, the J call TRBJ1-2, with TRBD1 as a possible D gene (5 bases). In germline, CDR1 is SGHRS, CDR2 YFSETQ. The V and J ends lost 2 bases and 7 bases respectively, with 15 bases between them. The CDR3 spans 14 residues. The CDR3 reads CASSFLQGSSGYTF. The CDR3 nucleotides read TGCGCCAGCAGCTTTCTCCAGGGTAGTAGTGGCTACACCTTC.

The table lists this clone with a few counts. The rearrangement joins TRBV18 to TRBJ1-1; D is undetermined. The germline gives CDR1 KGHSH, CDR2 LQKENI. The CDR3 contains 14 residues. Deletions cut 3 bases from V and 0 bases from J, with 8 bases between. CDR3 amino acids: CASSPPGVNTEAFF. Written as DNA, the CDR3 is TGTGCCAGCTCACCGCCGGGAGTGAACACTGAAGCTTTCTTT.

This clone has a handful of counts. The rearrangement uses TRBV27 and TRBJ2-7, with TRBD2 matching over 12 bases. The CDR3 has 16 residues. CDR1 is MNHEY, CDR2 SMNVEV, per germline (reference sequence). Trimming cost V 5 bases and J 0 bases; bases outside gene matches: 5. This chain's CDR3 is CASSPGLAGTSYEQYF. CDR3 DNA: TGTGCCAGCAGTCCCGGACTAGCGGGGACCTCCTACGAGCAGTACTTC.

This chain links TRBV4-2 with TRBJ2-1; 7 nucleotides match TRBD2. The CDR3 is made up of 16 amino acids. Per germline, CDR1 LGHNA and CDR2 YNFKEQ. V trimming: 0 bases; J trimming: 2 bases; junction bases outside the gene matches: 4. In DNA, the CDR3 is TGTGCCAGCAGCCAAGACCGGACTAGGACCTACAATGAGCAGTTCTTC. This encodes CASSQDRTRTYNEQFF.

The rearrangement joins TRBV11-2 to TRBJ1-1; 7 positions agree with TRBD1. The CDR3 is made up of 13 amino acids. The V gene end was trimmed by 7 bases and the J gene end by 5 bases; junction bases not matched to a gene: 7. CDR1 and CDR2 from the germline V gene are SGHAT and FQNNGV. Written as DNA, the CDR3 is TGTGCCAGCAACCTGGACAGGCGGACTGAAGCTTTCTTT. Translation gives CASNLDRRTEAFF. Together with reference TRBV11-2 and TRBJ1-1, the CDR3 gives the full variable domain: EAGVAQSPRYKIIEKRQSVAFWCNPISGHATLYWYQQILGQGPKLLIQFQNNGVVDDSQLPKDRFSAERLKGVDSTLKIQPAKLEDSAVYLCASNLDRRTEAFFGQGTRLTVV.

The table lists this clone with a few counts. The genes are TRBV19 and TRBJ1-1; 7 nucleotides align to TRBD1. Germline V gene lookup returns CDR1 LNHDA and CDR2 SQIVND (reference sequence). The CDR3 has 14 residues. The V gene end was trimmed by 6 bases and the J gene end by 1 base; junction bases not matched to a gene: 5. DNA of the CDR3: TGTGCCAGTAGAGAACAGGGGAGGAACACTGAAGCTTTCTTT. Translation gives CASREQGRNTEAFF.

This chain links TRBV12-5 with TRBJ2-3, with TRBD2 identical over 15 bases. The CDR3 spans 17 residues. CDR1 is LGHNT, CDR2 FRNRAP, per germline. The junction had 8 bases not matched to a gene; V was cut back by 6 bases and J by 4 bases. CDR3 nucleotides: TGTGCTAGTGGCCTCGGACTAGCGGGAGGGTGGCCAGATACGCAGTATTTT. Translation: CASGLGLAGGWPDTQYF.

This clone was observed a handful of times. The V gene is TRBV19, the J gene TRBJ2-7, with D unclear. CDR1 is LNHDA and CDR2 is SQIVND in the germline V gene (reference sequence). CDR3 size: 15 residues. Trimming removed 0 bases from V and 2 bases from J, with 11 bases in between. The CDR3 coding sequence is TGTGCCAGTAGTATAGATCTCGATGGCCCCTACGAGCAGTACTTC. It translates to CASSIDLDGPYEQYF.